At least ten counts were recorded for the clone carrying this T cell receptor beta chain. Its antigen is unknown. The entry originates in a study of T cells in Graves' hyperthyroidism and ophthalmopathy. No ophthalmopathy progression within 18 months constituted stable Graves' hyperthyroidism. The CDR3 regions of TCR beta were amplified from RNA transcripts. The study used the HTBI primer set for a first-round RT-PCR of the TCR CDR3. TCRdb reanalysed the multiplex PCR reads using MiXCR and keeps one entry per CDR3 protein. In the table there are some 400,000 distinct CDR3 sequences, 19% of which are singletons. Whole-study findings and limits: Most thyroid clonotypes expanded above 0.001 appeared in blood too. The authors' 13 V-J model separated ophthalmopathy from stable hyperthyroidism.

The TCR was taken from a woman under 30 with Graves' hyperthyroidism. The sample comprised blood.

The CDR3 loop is CASSLERRSPLHF. The CDR3 DNA reads as TGTGCCAGCAGCTTAGAACGGCGGTCACCCCTCCACTTT. The rearrangement joins TRBV13 to TRBJ1-6; D ambiguous. The ends were cut back, 1 base at V and 10 bases at J, with 8 bases in the middle. The germline gives CDR1 PRHDT, CDR2 FYEKMQ (reference sequence). The CDR3 has 13 residues.